This paragraph reports one TCR beta chain. The antigen is unknown. The table came from immunoSEQ multiplex PCR; TCRdb's copy has only in-frame clones and leaves some out. Altogether some 350,000 clones are present, 67% being singletons, with the ten largest covering about 6.7%. This record comes from a study of cytotoxic CD8 clonotypes in ibrutinib-treated CLL. Study as a whole: A median approximately 12 months of treatment, range 6 to 36, preceded the collection of response samples.

Germline V gene data show CDR1 as SGHRS and CDR2 as YFSETQ. V was shortened by 6 bases and J by 0 bases, with 20 bases between the two germline ends. The CDR3 extends over 17 amino acids. The study, taken as a whole, reports: Clonality correlated strongly with circulating CD8+ T cells and exceeded age-matched healthy donors at baseline. Sampling times (in sustained-remission versus progressing patients) were not the same.

This clonotype was sampled from a human donor with chronic lymphocytic leukemia. Here the sequenced sample was PBMCs, taken after 36 months of ibrutinib treatment. The chain carries TRBV5-1 and TRBJ2-3, with D possibly TRBD1 on 6 matching bases. CDR3 nucleotide sequence: TGCGCCAGCACCAAAGGACAGCCCTTAACTAGCACAGATACGCAGTATTTT. This encodes CASTKGQPLTSTDTQYF.